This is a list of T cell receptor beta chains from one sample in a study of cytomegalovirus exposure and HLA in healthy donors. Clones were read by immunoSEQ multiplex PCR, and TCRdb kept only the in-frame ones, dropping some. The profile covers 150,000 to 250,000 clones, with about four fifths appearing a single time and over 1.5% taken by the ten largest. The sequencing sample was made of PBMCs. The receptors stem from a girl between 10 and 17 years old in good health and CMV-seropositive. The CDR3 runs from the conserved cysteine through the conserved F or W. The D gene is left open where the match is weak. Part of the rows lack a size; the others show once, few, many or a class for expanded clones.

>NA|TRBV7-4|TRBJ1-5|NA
TGTGCCAGCAGCCAGCTAGATAATCAGCCCCAGCATTTT
CASSQLDNQPQHF
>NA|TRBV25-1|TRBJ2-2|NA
TGTGCCAGCAGCGTTTGGGGCGGGGAGAACACCGGGGAGCTGTTTTTT
CASSVWGGENTGELFF
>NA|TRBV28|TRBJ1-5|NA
TGTGCCAGCAGTCCAACAAAACAGCCCCAGCATTTT
CASSPTKQPQHF
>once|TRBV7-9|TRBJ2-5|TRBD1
TGTGCCATCTGGAACAGGGGAGCGCGAGAGACCCAGTACTTC
CAIWNRGARETQYF
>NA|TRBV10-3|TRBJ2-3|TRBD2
TGTGCCATCAGGCCAGCGGGGGGGAAGGGAGATACGCAGTATTTT
CAIRPAGGKGDTQYF
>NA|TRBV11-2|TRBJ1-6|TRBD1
TGTGCCAGCAGCTTAAGGCAGGGGGATAATTCACCCCTCCACTTT
CASSLRQGDNSPLHF
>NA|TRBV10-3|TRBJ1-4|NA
TGTGCCACCCAACAGGGAGGGAATGAAAAACTGTTTTTT
CATQQGGNEKLFF
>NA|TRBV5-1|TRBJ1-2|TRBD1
TGCGCCAGCAGCTTGGCCGGGACAGGGGTTGGCTACACCTTC
CASSLAGTGVGYTF
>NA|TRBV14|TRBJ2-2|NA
TGTGCCAGCAGCCCGCCCAGGTTCGGGAACACCGGGGAGCTGTTTTTT
CASSPPRFGNTGELFF
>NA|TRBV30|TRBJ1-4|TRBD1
TGTGCCTGGAGTAGGGACAGGACAGGGCAGGGTAATGAAAAACTGTTTTTT
CAWSRDRTGQGNEKLFF
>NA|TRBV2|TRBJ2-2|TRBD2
TGTGCCAGCAGTGGTAATAGCGGGGGGACGAACACCGGGGAGCTGTTTTTT
CASSGNSGGTNTGELFF
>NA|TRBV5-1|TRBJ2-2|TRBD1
TGCGCCAGCAGCCTGCAACCCGCGGGACAGGGGTTCACCGGGGAGCTGTTTTTT
CASSLQPAGQGFTGELFF
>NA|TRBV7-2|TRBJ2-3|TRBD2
TGTGCCAGCAGCTGGACTAGCGGGGGCTCGAATACGCAGTATTTT
CASSWTSGGSNTQYF
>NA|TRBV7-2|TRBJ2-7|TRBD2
TGTGCCAGCAGCTTAGCTGGGGGGGGCTCCTACGAGCAGTACTTC
CASSLAGGGSYEQYF
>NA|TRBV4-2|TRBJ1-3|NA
TGTGCCAGCAGCCAAGATCCCCCGGGAGCGACTGGAAACACCATATATTTT
CASSQDPPGATGNTIYF
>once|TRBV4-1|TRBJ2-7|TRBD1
TGCGCCAGCAGCCAAGTCGGGACAGGGCGACGCGAGCAGTACTTC
CASSQVGTGRREQYF
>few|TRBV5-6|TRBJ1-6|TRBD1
TGTGCCAGCAGCTTCCTGACAGGGTCACCCCTCCACTTT
CASSFLTGSPLHF
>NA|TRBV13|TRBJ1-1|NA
TGTGCCAGCAGCGCCGAGACTCTGAACACTGAAGCTTTCTTT
CASSAETLNTEAFF
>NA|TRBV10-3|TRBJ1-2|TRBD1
TGTGCCATCAGGGGACAGGCTAACTATGGCTACACCTTC
CAIRGQANYGYTF
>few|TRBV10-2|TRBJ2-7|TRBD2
TGCGCCAGCACTGCATGGTTGACTAGCGGGGGGGCCCCCTACGAGCAGTACTTC
CASTAWLTSGGAPYEQYF
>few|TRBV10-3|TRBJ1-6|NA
TGTGCCATCAGTGAGGTCCGGGGGGGATCAAATTCACCCCTCCACTTT
CAISEVRGGSNSPLHF
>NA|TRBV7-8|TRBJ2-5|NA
TGTGCCAGCAGCTTAGTCCCTTCCACCAGGGAGACCCAGTACTTC
CASSLVPSTRETQYF
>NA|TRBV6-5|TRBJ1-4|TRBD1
TGTGCCAGCAGTTTCCGGGACAGGGGCGGAAAACTGTTTTTT
CASSFRDRGGKLFF
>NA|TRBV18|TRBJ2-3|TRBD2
TGTGCCAGCTCACCACTCATTATAGCGGGGTACACAGATACGCAGTATTTT
CASSPLIIAGYTDTQYF
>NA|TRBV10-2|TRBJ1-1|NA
TGCGCCAGCAGTCCTCTCCCTGAGGAGGCACCGGAGGTCTTT
CASSPLPEEAPEVF
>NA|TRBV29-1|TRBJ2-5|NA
TGCAGCCTCGACCCTAGTGGGCAAGAGACCCAGTACTTC
CSLDPSGQETQYF
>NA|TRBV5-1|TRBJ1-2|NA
TGCGCCAGCAGCTTCGCAGGGGACGGCTACACCTTC
CASSFAGDGYTF
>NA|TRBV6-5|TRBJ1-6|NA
TGTGCCAGCAGTTACTCGGAGGGGCGGAATTCACCCCTCCACTTT
CASSYSEGRNSPLHF
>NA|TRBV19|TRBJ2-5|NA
TGTGCCAGTAGTATGAGGCCAGCCCAAGAGACCCAGTACTTC
CASSMRPAQETQYF
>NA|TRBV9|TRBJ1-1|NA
TGTGCCAGCTCCAGGACACCACTGAACACTGAAGCTTTCTTT
CASSRTPLNTEAFF
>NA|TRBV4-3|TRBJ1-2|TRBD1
TGCGCCAGCAGCGGTGGGACAGGGGTTAACTATGGCTACACCTTC
CASSGGTGVNYGYTF
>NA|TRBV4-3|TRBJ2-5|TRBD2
TGCGCCAGCAGCCAATATCCGGGACTAGCGGGGGGGGGAGAGACCCAGTACTTC
CASSQYPGLAGGGETQYF
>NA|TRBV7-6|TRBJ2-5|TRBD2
TGTGCCAGCAGCTTAAGCAGGACCCAGCGGGGCCCCTCACAAGAGACCCAGTACTTC
CASSLSRTQRGPSQETQYF
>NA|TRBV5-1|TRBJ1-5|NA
TGCGCCAGCAGCTTGGCGGGGGGTGTTCGTCAGCCCCAGCATTTT
CASSLAGGVRQPQHF
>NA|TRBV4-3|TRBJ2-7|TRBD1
TGCGCCAGCAGCCAAGGACAGGGGACCGAGCAGTACTTC
CASSQGQGTEQYF
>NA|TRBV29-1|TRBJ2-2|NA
TGCAGCGTGGGGGCGACGAACACCGGGGAGCTGTTTTTT
CSVGATNTGELFF
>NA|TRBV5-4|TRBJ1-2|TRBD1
TGTGCCAGCGGGACAGGGAAGGTGGACTATGGCTACACCTTC
CASGTGKVDYGYTF
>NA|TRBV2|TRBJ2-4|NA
TGTGCCAGCGGCTACCGGACAGTACTAGCCAAAAACATTCAGTACTTC
CASGYRTVLAKNIQYF
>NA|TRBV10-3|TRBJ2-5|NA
TGTGCCATCAGTGAGTCTGCTAGCATGGGGACCCAGTACTTC
CAISESASMGTQYF
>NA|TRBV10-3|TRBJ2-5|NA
TGTGCCATCAGACGGGACTCCCAAGAGACCCAGTACTTC
CAIRRDSQETQYF
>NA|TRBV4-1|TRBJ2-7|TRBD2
TGCGCCAGCAGCCGCTTAGCGGGTGGCTACGAGCAGTACTTC
CASSRLAGGYEQYF
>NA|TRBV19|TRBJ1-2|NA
TGTGCCAGTAGTATGTTATCGGCAGGGAAGAGTAACTATGGCTACACCTTC
CASSMLSAGKSNYGYTF
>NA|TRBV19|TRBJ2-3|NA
TGTGCCAGTAGTACCCCGGGTCGTTCAGGGCTATATACGCAGTATTTT
CASSTPGRSGLYTQYF
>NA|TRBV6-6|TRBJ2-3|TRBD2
TGTGCCAGCAGTTATTCGCGGGGGGGCTGGACAGATACGCAGTATTTT
CASSYSRGGWTDTQYF
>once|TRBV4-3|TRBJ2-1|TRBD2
TGCGCCAGCAGCCAAGAGGGGGGGGGCTCCTACAATGAGCAGTTCTTC
CASSQEGGGSYNEQFF
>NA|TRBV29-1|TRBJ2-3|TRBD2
TGCAGCGTTGCGCTAGCGGGGGCCTCTAGCACAGATACGCAGTATTTT
CSVALAGASSTDTQYF
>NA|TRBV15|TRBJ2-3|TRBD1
TGTGCCACCAGCAAGGGACAGGGAAAGGCAGATACGCAGTATTTT
CATSKGQGKADTQYF
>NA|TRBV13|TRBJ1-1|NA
TGTGCCAGCAGCTTGGGACTGCTGAACACTGAAGCTTTCTTT
CASSLGLLNTEAFF
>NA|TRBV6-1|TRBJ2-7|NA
TGTGCCAGCAATGAACAGTTGGCCTACGAGCAGTACTTC
CASNEQLAYEQYF
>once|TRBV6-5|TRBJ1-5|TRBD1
TGTGCCAGCAGTGGACAGGTGGGGGATCAGCCCCAGCATTTT
CASSGQVGDQPQHF
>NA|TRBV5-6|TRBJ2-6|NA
TGTGCCAGCAGAGGACTCGGGGTTGGGGCCAACGTCCTGACTTTC
CASRGLGVGANVLTF
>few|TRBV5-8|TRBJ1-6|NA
TGTGCCAGCAGCTTATCCAGGGGTCATATGGAAGTCTCCTATAATTCACCCCTCCACTTT
CASSLSRGHMEVSYNSPLHF
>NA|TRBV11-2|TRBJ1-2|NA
TGTGCCAGCAGCATAAGTTGGTATCAGGGGACAATCTATGGCTACACCTTC
CASSISWYQGTIYGYTF
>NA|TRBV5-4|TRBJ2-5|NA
TGTGCCAGCAGCTTTTGGGGGGGGCCGGAGACCCAGTACTTC
CASSFWGGPETQYF
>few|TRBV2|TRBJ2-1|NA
TGTGCCAGCAGTGACGAAAGCGGGTTCTACAATGAGCAGTTCTTC
CASSDESGFYNEQFF
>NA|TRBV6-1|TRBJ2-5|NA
TGTGCCAGCAGTGAAACCCAGTCCCAGTACTTC
CASSETQSQYF
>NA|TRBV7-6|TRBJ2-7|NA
TGTGCCAGCAGCTTAGATGAGGGTGGTTTGGGATCCGAGCAGTACTTC
CASSLDEGGLGSEQYF